These 7 T cell receptor beta chains share one sample of origin, sequenced in a study of shared clonotypes between healthy human individuals. Clones were read by immunoSEQ multiplex PCR, and TCRdb kept only the in-frame ones, dropping some. The data contain approximately 810,000 clones, around 93% of them seen just once; the ten biggest clones take up less than 25%. The naive CD8 fraction comprised CD45RO-negative cells positively selected for CCR7 and excluded terminally differentiated effector memory CD45RA+ cells. Sequencing used naive CD8+ T cells sorted from blood. Receptors were obtained from a man aged 25 to 40 in good health.

This rearrangement joins TRBV5-1 to TRBJ1-2; perhaps TRBD1 as D (6 bases). Germline V gives CDR1 SGHRS, CDR2 YFSETQ. Trimming stripped 5 bases from V and 3 bases from J, with 26 bases between. This CDR3 is 18 amino acids long. CDR3 DNA: TGCGCCAGCAGTCGGAGTCTCCCGCAGGGGTCCCCTCACTATGGCTACACCTTC. It specifies CASSRSLPQGSPHYGYTF.

The V gene is TRBV29-1, the J gene TRBJ2-4; TRBD1 is a possible D gene (5 bases). CDR1 and CDR2 from the germline V gene are SQVTM and ANQGSEA. Between the trimmed V and J ends, which lost 3 bases and 1 base, there was a span of 16 bases. The CDR3 totals 16 residues. The CDR3: CSVDPNQGRAKNIQYF. The CDR3 DNA sequence: TGCAGCGTTGATCCTAACCAGGGCAGGGCCAAAAACATTCAGTACTTC.

The CDR3 spells CASSDGRSNQPQHF. The CDR3 DNA is TGTGCCAGCAGTGACGGGCGGAGCAATCAGCCCCAGCATTTT. The rearrangement uses TRBV6-4 and TRBJ1-5; D unclear. Germline V gene data show CDR1 as MRHNA and CDR2 as SNTAGT. The V gene lost 2 bases and the J gene lost 1 base, with 6 bases spanning the gap. This CDR3 has 14 amino acids.

This clone has a single count. In the same sample, other DNA sequences code for this CDR3. This chain joins TRBV29-1 and TRBJ2-1, with D perhaps given as TRBD1 or TRBD2 (5 bases each). This CDR3 is built from 14 residues. Looked up from germline, CDR1 is SQVTM and CDR2 is ANQGSEA. Deletions cut 1 base from V and 0 bases from J, with 7 bases between. CDR3 sequence (DNA): TGCAGCGTTGAAGGGGGGAGCTCCTACAATGAGCAGTTCTTC. Amino acid sequence: CSVEGGSSYNEQFF.

This chain joins TRBV18 and TRBJ2-1; TRBD1 matches at 9 bases. This CDR3 is 16 amino acids long. V shed 6 bases and J 10 bases; nucleotides not matched to a gene: 16. CDR1 is KGHSH and CDR2 is LQKENI in the germline V gene. The CDR3 nucleotides are TGTGCCAGCTCCCGCTCCGGGACAGGGAAAGGCTCGGAGCAGTTCTTC. Amino acid sequence: CASSRSGTGKGSEQFF.

The rearrangement uses TRBV14 and TRBJ2-7; a possible D gene is TRBD1 (5 bases). The CDR3 totals 17 residues. The V end lost 0 bases, the J end lost 2 bases, and 17 bases lay between the germline ends. Looked up from germline, CDR1 is SGHDN and CDR2 is FVKESK. The CDR3 region is CASSQDLNGIGAYEQYF. The CDR3 DNA is TGTGCCAGCAGCCAAGATCTTAACGGAATAGGGGCCTACGAGCAGTACTTC.

The chain links TRBV14 to TRBJ2-7; 8 positions agree with TRBD1. There are 15 residues in the CDR3. The J segment lost 6 bases and the V segment lost 4 bases, leaving 11 bases of the junction unmatched. CDR1 and CDR2 from the germline V gene are SGHDN and FVKESK. In nucleotides, the CDR3 is TGTGCCAGCAGCCCCTGCAGGGGGCGAAAGTGCGAGCAGTACTTC. Translation gives CASSPCRGRKCEQYF.